This is a list of T cell receptor beta chains from one sample in a study of T cells in Graves' hyperthyroidism and ophthalmopathy. TCRdb fed the multiplex PCR reads into MiXCR, producing one record per CDR3 protein. This table holds more than 450,000 distinct CDR3 sequences, 11% to 15% found once. Material for sequencing was blood. Receptors were obtained from a woman between 40 and 50 years old with Graves' hyperthyroidism. Both conserved end residues are part of each CDR3. The D gene is left open where the match is weak. Size is stated for part of the rows, as once, few or many counts, or as a class when the clone is expanded.

v_call,cdr3_length,clone_size,j_call,d_call,cdr3_nt,cdr3_aa
TRBV30,15,-,TRBJ2-1,TRBD2,TGTGCCTGGAGTCCAGGGACTAGCGTTAACAATGAGCAGTTCTTC,CAWSPGTSVNNEQFF
TRBV12-3/TRBV12-4,14,many,TRBJ1-1,TRBD1,TGTGCCAGCAGTTTATCCGGACAGGGCCCTGAAGCTTTCTTT,CASSLSGQGPEAFF
TRBV30,13,many,TRBJ2-7,-,TGTGCCTGGAGTGTTTCCGGGTCGGGCGAGCAGTACTTC,CAWSVSGSGEQYF
TRBV4-2,18,-,TRBJ1-2,-,TGTGCCAGCAGCCAAGAACATTTGGCGGCAGGACTTGGCTATGGCTACACCTTC,CASSQEHLAAGLGYGYTF
TRBV18,18,many,TRBJ1-4,TRBD1,TGTGCCAGCTCACCAGCTACCTTTAGACAGGGCTTCAATGAAAAACTGTTTTTT,CASSPATFRQGFNEKLFF
TRBV9,16,many,TRBJ2-5,TRBD1,TGTGCCAGCAGCGTAGGTTCGGCAGGGGGCCGGGAGACCCAGTACTTC,CASSVGSAGGRETQYF
TRBV18,14,-,TRBJ2-5,TRBD2,TGTGCCAGCTCACCTCTCCCCGGGGGGGAGACCCAGTACTTC,CASSPLPGGETQYF
TRBV11-2,18,many,TRBJ2-3,-,TGTGCCAGCAGCCGCTGGGCTACTGCATCGGCTAGCACAGATACGCAGTATTTT,CASSRWATASASTDTQYF
TRBV20-1,17,-,TRBJ2-1,TRBD2,TGCAGTGCTAGGACGGAGGGAAGACTAGCGGGAGTTAATGAGCAGTTCTTC,CSARTEGRLAGVNEQFF
TRBV20-1,19,few,TRBJ2-1,TRBD2,TGCAGTGGCAAAAGGGTGGGCCTAGCGGGAGGGCCCTTATACAATGAGCAGTTCTTC,CSGKRVGLAGGPLYNEQFF
TRBV2,14,many,TRBJ2-1,TRBD2,TGTGCCAGCGATCCTAGCGGCTCCTACAATGAGCAGTTCTTC,CASDPSGSYNEQFF
TRBV12-3/TRBV12-4,15,many,TRBJ2-7,-,TGTGCCAGCAGTTTCCAGTTAGCGGCCACCTACGAGCAGTACTTC,CASSFQLAATYEQYF